The rows below give T cell receptor beta chains drawn from one sample of a study of response to subunit inactivated influenza vaccine. MiXCR was run by TCRdb on the RT-PCR reads, yielding one entry per CDR3 protein. The table shows about 540,000 distinct CDR3 sequences, with approximately 22% occurring only once. These data are also associated with another study on T cells expressing NK-cell markers.

The source material was CD4+ T cells sorted from PBMCs, sampled about 11 days after vaccination. Receptors were obtained from a middle-aged man who received an inactivated influenza vaccine. The CDR3 runs from the conserved cysteine through the conserved F or W. D genes are given only for firm matches. Clone size is stated in some rows and not others, as once, few, many or a class when expanded.

V gene	J gene	D gene	clone size	CDR3 protein	CDR3 DNA
TRBV12-3/TRBV12-4	TRBJ2-7	TRBD2	-	CASSFSSGNAEQYF	TGTGCCAGCAGTTTCTCTAGCGGGAATGCCGAGCAGTACTTC
TRBV12-3/TRBV12-4	TRBJ1-1	-	-	CASSFRAGSTEAFF	TGTGCCAGCAGTTTTAGGGCAGGGAGCACTGAAGCTTTCTTT
TRBV7-9	TRBJ1-6	-	many	CASSPNNSPLHF	TGTGCCAGCAGCCCTAATAATTCACCCCTCCACTTT
TRBV5-1	TRBJ1-1	-	many	CASSLGTQGFSEAFF	TGCGCCAGCAGCTTGGGGACTCAGGGATTTTCTGAAGCTTTCTTT
TRBV12-3/TRBV12-4	TRBJ2-7	TRBD1	few	CASMTGGTYEQYF	TGTGCCAGCATGACAGGGGGCACGTACGAGCAGTACTTC
TRBV20-1	TRBJ2-1	TRBD2	few	CSVILAGIYNEQFF	TGCAGTGTGATACTAGCGGGTATCTACAATGAGCAGTTCTTC
TRBV5-6	TRBJ2-2	-	-	CASSVLITGELFF	TGTGCCAGCAGCGTCCTGATTACCGGGGAGCTGTTTTTT
TRBV21-1	TRBJ2-2	-	-	CASTTWTGPPTGELFF	TGTGCCAGCACCACTTGGACAGGGCCTCCCACCGGGGAGCTGTTTTTT
TRBV4-3	TRBJ2-1	-	-	CASNIGVGAHEQFF	TGCGCCAGCAACATAGGAGTCGGCGCGCATGAGCAGTTCTTC
TRBV6-1	TRBJ2-1	-	-	CASSAENRGGEQFF	TGTGCCAGCAGTGCTGAGAACAGGGGGGGTGAGCAGTTCTTC
TRBV29-1	TRBJ2-3	-	few	CSLQTDTQYF	TGCAGTCTTCAGACAGATACGCAGTATTTT
TRBV5-1	TRBJ2-6	TRBD1	many	CASSLVGGNTGANVLTF	TGCGCCAGCAGCTTGGTAGGGGGCAATACTGGGGCCAACGTCCTGACTTTC
TRBV5-1	TRBJ2-1	TRBD2	-	CASSHAGSSGSFDEQFF	TGCGCCAGCAGCCACGCCGGGAGTAGCGGGAGTTTCGATGAGCAGTTCTTC
TRBV7-2	TRBJ2-5	TRBD1	-	CASSLATGVWQETQYF	TGTGCCAGCAGCTTGGCAACAGGGGTGTGGCAAGAGACCCAGTACTTC